The 6 T cell receptor beta chains below come from one sample, sequenced in a study of technical replicates of blood from a handful of donors. Clones were read by immunoSEQ multiplex PCR, and TCRdb kept only the in-frame ones, dropping some. The data hold 100,000 or so clones, with just over 95% observed a single time. Source material: T cells isolated from PBMCs. Source of these receptors: a human donor in good health.

The rearrangement uses TRBV6-1 and TRBJ1-2, with D possibly matching TRBD1 (5 bases). V lost 6 bases and J lost 6, with 14 bases in between. The V gene's germline CDR1 is MNHNS and CDR2 SASEGT. This CDR3 spans 13 amino acids. The CDR3 DNA is TGTGCCAGCAGGACCCCGACAGACCATGGCTACACCTTC. It encodes CASRTPTDHGYTF.

The V gene is TRBV11-2, the J gene TRBJ2-2, with 13 bases matching TRBD2. The CDR3 length is 18 residues. The V segment lost 4 bases and the J segment 5 bases; nucleotides outside the gene matches: 10. The germline CDR1 and CDR2 sequences are SGHAT and FQNNGV. The CDR3 protein is CASSSNRTSGSSTGELFF. As DNA, the CDR3 is TGTGCCAGCAGCTCCAATCGGACTAGCGGGAGTAGTACCGGGGAGCTGTTTTTT.

This clone appeared once. CDR3 sequence reads: CASSQDETAGVGGEQYF. As DNA, the CDR3 is TGTGCCAGCAGCCAAGATGAGACTGCCGGGGTAGGAGGCGAGCAGTACTTC. This chain links TRBV4-2 with TRBJ2-7, with a possible D match to TRBD2 (5 bases). This CDR3 comprises 17 residues. Germline V gene lookup returns CDR1 LGHNA and CDR2 YNFKEQ. V lost 0 bases and J 6 bases, leaving 21 bases between the germline ends.

The genes are TRBV6-1 and TRBJ1-2, with TRBD1 matching over 8 bases. Losses at the gene ends were 5 bases for V and 8 bases for J; bases not matched to a gene: 4. This CDR3 spans 12 amino acids. Germline V gene data show CDR1 as MNHNS and CDR2 as SASEGT. CDR3: CASSRTGNGYTF. The CDR3 DNA reads as TGTGCCAGCAGTCGGACAGGGAACGGCTACACCTTC.

The chain combines TRBV11-2 with TRBJ2-1, with D maybe TRBD2 (6 bases). Between the trimmed V and J ends, which lost 1 base and 2 bases, there was a span of 9 bases. The CDR3 totals 15 residues. CDR1 is SGHAT, CDR2 FQNNGV, per germline. CDR3 DNA: TGTGCCAGCAGCTTAGTAGCGGACGCCTACAATGAGCAGTTCTTC. Its protein product is CASSLVADAYNEQFF.

The chain uses TRBV6-5 and TRBJ1-3; TRBD1 agrees at 9 bases. V was pared by 6 bases and J by 3 bases, with 3 bases of the junction left unmatched. This CDR3 is built from 14 residues. Germline CDR1 is MNHEY and CDR2 is SVGAGI. The DNA of the CDR3 is TGTGCCAGCAGAACAGGGGGCATTGGAAACACCATATATTTT. It is translated as CASRTGGIGNTIYF.